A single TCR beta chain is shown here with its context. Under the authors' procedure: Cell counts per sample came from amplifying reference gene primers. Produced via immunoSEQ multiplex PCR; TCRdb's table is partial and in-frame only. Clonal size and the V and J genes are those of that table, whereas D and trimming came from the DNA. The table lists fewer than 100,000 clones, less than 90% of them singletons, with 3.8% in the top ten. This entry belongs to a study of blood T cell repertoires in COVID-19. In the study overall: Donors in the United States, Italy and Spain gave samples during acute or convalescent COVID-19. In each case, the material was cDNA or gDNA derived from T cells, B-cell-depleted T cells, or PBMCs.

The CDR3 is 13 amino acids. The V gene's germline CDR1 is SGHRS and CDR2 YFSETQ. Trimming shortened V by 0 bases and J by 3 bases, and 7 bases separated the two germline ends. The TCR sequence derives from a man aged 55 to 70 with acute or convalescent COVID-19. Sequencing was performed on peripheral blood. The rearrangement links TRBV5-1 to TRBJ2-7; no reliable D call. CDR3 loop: CASSLGQIYEQYF. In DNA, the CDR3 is TGCGCCAGCAGCTTGGGGCAGATCTACGAGCAGTACTTC. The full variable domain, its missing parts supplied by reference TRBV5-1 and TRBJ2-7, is KAGVTQTPRYLIKTRGQQVTLSCSPISGHRSVSWYQQTPGQGLQFLFEYFSETQRNKGNFPGRFSGRQFSNSRSEMNVSTLELGDSALYLCASSLGQIYEQYFGPGTRLTVT.